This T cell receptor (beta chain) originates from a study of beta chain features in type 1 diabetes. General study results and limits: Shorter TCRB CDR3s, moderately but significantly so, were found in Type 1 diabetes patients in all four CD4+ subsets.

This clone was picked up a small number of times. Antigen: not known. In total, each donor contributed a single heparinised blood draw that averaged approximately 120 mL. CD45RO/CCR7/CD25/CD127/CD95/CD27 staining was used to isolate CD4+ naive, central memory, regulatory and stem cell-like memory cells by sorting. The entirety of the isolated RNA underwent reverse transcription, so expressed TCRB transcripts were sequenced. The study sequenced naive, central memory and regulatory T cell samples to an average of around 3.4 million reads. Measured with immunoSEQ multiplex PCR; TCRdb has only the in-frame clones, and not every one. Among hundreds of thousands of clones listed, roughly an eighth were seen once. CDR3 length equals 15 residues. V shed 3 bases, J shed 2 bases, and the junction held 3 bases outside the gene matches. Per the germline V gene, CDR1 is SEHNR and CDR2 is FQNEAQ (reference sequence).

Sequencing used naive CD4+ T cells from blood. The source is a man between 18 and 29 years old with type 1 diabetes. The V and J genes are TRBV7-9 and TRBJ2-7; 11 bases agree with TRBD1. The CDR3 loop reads CASSFPGQGAYEQYF. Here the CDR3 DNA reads TGTGCCAGCAGCTTTCCGGGACAGGGGGCCTACGAGCAGTACTTC. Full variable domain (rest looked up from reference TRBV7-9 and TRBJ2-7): DTGVSQNPRHKITKRGQNVTFRCDPISEHNRLYWYRQTLGQGPEFLTYFQNEAQLEKSRLLSDRFSAERPKGSFSTLEIQRTEQGDSAMYLCASSFPGQGAYEQYFGPGTRLTVT.